One sample yielded the 30 T cell receptor beta chains listed below, sequenced in a study of T cell responses to AZD1222 COVID-19 vaccine. The protocol was immunoSEQ multiplex PCR, while the TCRdb copy is restricted to in-frame clones and leaves out a portion. The table records around 150,000 clones, around 90% of them present only once. Material: peripheral blood, obtained 28 days after the second AZD1222 dose. Receptor source: an adult who received the AZD1222 COVID-19 vaccine.

This clone was observed once. This chain's CDR3 is CASSLGPGLYEQYF. CDR3 nucleotides: TGCGCCAGCAGCTTAGGGCCTGGACTGTACGAGCAGTACTTC. This chain joins TRBV5-1 and TRBJ2-7; D perhaps matches TRBD2 (5 bases). CDR3 length: 14 amino acids. The germline CDR1 and CDR2 sequences are SGHRS and YFSETQ. V gave up 2 bases and J gave up 4 bases, with 13 bases separating them.

This chain uses TRBV7-2 with TRBJ1-3; D possibly corresponds to TRBD1 (5 bases). The CDR3 contains 15 residues. V was clipped by 1 base and J by 4 bases, with 11 bases between them. CDR1 and CDR2 (germline): SGHTA, FQGNSA. CDR3 DNA sequence: TGTGCCAGCAGCTTAGGACAGATAAAGGGAAACACCATATATTTT. Translation gives CASSLGQIKGNTIYF.

DNA for the CDR3: TGTGCCAGCAGTTACAGGAAACAGCCCCAGCATTTT. Protein sequence: CASSYRKQPQHF. This chain links TRBV6-2 or TRBV6-3 with TRBJ1-5; D is unresolved. The germline V gene encodes CDR1 MNHEY and CDR2 SVGEGT. V shed 2 bases and J shed 7 bases, with 6 bases lying between them. This CDR3 is built from 12 residues.

This chain links TRBV30 with TRBJ2-2; D remains unclear. Trimming took 4 bases from V and 6 from J, leaving 6 bases between them. This CDR3 region has 11 residues. From germline, CDR1 is GTSNPN and CDR2 SVGIG (reference sequence). CDR3 nucleotides: TGTGCCTGGAAACCTTCCGGGGAGCTGTTTTTT. As protein: CAWKPSGELFF. Combining the CDR3 with reference TRBV30 and TRBJ2-2 gives the whole variable domain SQTIHQWPATLVQPVGSPLSLECTVEGTSNPNLYWYRQAAGRGLQLLFYSVGIGQISSEVPQNLSASRPQDRQFILSSKKLLLSDSGFYLCAWKPSGELFFGEGSRLTVL.

The chain uses TRBV23-1 and TRBJ2-2; D tentatively fits TRBD1 or TRBD2 (5 bases each). TRBV23-1 is labeled an ORF, and its function is uncertain. The CDR3 spans 14 residues. V lost 6 bases and J 9 bases, leaving 17 bases between the germline ends. CDR3 DNA: TGCGCCAGCAGCCGGGACCAAGTGCTTAGGGAGCTGTTTTTT. This gives the protein CASSRDQVLRELFF.

The chain employs TRBV30 and TRBJ2-1; D is unresolved. The CDR3 contains 13 residues. Trimming pared 0 bases from V and 9 bases from J, leaving 12 bases between. Germline V gene lookup returns CDR1 GTSNPN and CDR2 SVGIG (reference sequence). CDR3 nucleotide sequence: TGTGCCTGGAGTGTACGAGACGTAATTGAGCAGTTCTTC. Its protein product is CAWSVRDVIEQFF.

The chain uses TRBV6-5 and TRBJ1-2; 7 bases line up with TRBD1. Trimming at V came to 8 bases and at J to 0 bases, leaving 6 bases not matched to a gene. The CDR3 is 14 residues long. The germline V gene has CDR1 MNHEY and CDR2 SVGAGI. CDR3: CASSGQKANYGYTF. DNA of the CDR3: TGTGCCAGCTCGGGACAGAAAGCTAACTATGGCTACACCTTC.

In its sample, this clone was seen once. This chain uses TRBV7-9 with TRBJ2-2, with D perhaps TRBD1 or TRBD2 (5 bases each). Trimming took off 5 bases at V and 5 bases at J, with 18 bases between the two ends. The CDR3 length is 16 residues. The germline V gene encodes CDR1 SEHNR and CDR2 FQNEAQ (reference sequence). DNA for the CDR3: TGTGCCAGCAGCCTTTCGGGGACGTTGGGGACCGGGGAGCTGTTTTTT. Translated, it gives CASSLSGTLGTGELFF. Based on the CDR3 plus reference TRBV7-9 and TRBJ2-2, the full variable domain is DTGVSQNPRHKITKRGQNVTFRCDPISEHNRLYWYRQTLGQGPEFLTYFQNEAQLEKSRLLSDRFSAERPKGSFSTLEIQRTEQGDSAMYLCASSLSGTLGTGELFFGEGSRLTVL.

The J gene is TRBJ2-5, the V gene TRBV30, with D perhaps matching TRBD2 (6 bases). With 3 bases removed from V and 5 bases from J, the gap between germline ends came to 16 bases. This CDR3 has 14 residues. Germline CDR1 is GTSNPN and CDR2 is SVGIG (reference sequence). In DNA form, the CDR3 reads TGTGCCTGGAGCGCGGGGCGGGTGGGGGAGACCCAGTACTTC. Translation: CAWSAGRVGETQYF.

In nucleotides, the CDR3 is TGTGCCAGCAGCCACGGCCGTCCCGACACCGGGGAGCTGTTTTTT. Its protein product is CASSHGRPDTGELFF. The V gene is TRBV3-1 (or the pseudogene TRBV3-2), the J gene TRBJ2-2; unclear D gene. The CDR3 length is 15 residues. The germline V gene has CDR1 LGHDT and CDR2 YNNKEL (reference sequence). The V and J ends lost 3 bases and 3 bases respectively, with 11 bases between them.

This clone was recorded a few times. Other DNA sequences in the sample encode the same CDR3. The chain recombines TRBV18 with TRBJ1-1; D gene unclear. Germline V lookup: CDR1 KGHSH, CDR2 LQKENI. This CDR3 contains 13 residues. Trimming removed 3 bases at V and 1 base at J, with 6 bases between. The CDR3 loop is CASSPGRNTEAFF. The CDR3 region has the DNA TGTGCCAGCTCACCGGGCAGGAACACTGAAGCTTTCTTT.

V usage is TRBV28 and J usage is TRBJ1-3; weak D call: TRBD1 (6 bases). The CDR3 totals 18 residues. Per the germline V gene, CDR1 is MDHEN and CDR2 is SYDVKM. The V and J ends lost 2 bases and 0 bases respectively, with 17 bases between them. CDR3 bases: TGTGCCAGCAGTTTACCCTCAGGGGACGGATACTCTGGAAACACCATATATTTT. It is translated as CASSLPSGDGYSGNTIYF.

This chain joins TRBV28 and TRBJ2-7, with D possibly called TRBD1 or TRBD2 (5 bases each). Looked up from germline, CDR1 is MDHEN and CDR2 is SYDVKM. This CDR3 comprises 14 residues. Trimming cost V 5 bases and J 1 base, with 12 bases left between them. CDR3 nucleotide sequence: TGTGCCAGCAGTACCCGGGACGGATCCTACGAGCAGTACTTC. Translating it yields CASSTRDGSYEQYF.

The rearrangement links TRBV6-5 to TRBJ1-6; possible D gene TRBD1, 6 bases. V lost 1 base to trimming and J lost 7 bases, with 14 bases between them. The germline CDR1 and CDR2 sequences are MNHEY and SVGAGI. This CDR3 spans 16 amino acids. The CDR3 nucleotides read TGTGCCAGCAGTTACTTAACAGGGCGACGGAATTCACCCCTCCACTTT. It specifies CASSYLTGRRNSPLHF.

The chain uses TRBV30 and TRBJ2-1; 9 nucleotides line up with TRBD2. CDR3 size: 16 residues. Germline V gene sequence: CDR1 GTSNPN, CDR2 SVGIG (reference sequence). After removal of 0 bases from V and 7 bases from J, the junction contained 10 bases not matched to a gene. CDR3 nucleotides: TGTGCCTGGAGTGTAGTTTCCACTAGCGGGTTAAATGAGCAGTTCTTC. Protein sequence: CAWSVVSTSGLNEQFF. Variable domain in full (rest from reference TRBV30 and TRBJ2-1): SQTIHQWPATLVQPVGSPLSLECTVEGTSNPNLYWYRQAAGRGLQLLFYSVGIGQISSEVPQNLSASRPQDRQFILSSKKLLLSDSGFYLCAWSVVSTSGLNEQFFGPGTRLTVL.

V gene TRBV27 combines with J gene TRBJ1-6, with TRBD1 matching over 7 bases. Germline V lookup: CDR1 MNHEY, CDR2 SMNVEV (reference sequence). Germline trimming cut 2 bases from V and 6 bases from J; bases unmatched to any gene: 10. The CDR3 is 17 residues long. CDR3 bases: TGTGCCAGCAGTTTAGGGGTGCGGGACAGAGGTAATTCACCCCTCCACTTT. Residues: CASSLGVRDRGNSPLHF.

CDR3 in amino acids: CASSPGTTGAYEQYF. The DNA for the CDR3 is TGTGCCAGCTCACCAGGCACTACAGGGGCCTACGAGCAGTACTTC. The V gene is TRBV18, the J gene TRBJ2-7, with 7 positions matching TRBD1. The germline V gene has CDR1 KGHSH and CDR2 LQKENI. The CDR3 has 15 residues. Trimming took 2 bases from V and 2 from J; bases not matched to a gene: 6.

This rearrangement joins TRBV5-4 to TRBJ2-4; D is ambiguous. The CDR3 consists of 15 residues. V shed 4 bases and J shed 1 base, with 12 bases lying between them. The V gene's germline CDR1 is SGHNT and CDR2 YYREEE (reference sequence). The CDR3, as DNA: TGTGCCAGCAGCGTACGCGACACCGCCAAAAACATTCAGTACTTC. It yields the protein CASSVRDTAKNIQYF.

As to this clone: The junction departs from germline at one end; a sequencing error may be responsible. The chain uses TRBV7-7 and TRBJ2-1; tentative D call: TRBD2 (5 bases). The CDR3 is made up of 16 amino acids. Germline V gene sequence: CDR1 SSHAT, CDR2 FNYEAQ (reference sequence). Written as DNA, the CDR3 is TGTGCTAGCAGCTTAGCGCTCTTTCCCTCCTACAATGAGCAGTTCTTC. Its protein product is CASSLALFPSYNEQFF.

This clone was observed once. V and J are TRBV5-1 and TRBJ2-7; 8 nucleotides agree with TRBD2. With V trimmed by 2 bases and J by 5 bases, 9 bases remained unmatched. This CDR3 is 15 amino acids long. Germline V gene lookup returns CDR1 SGHRS and CDR2 YFSETQ. This CDR3 reads CASSFRSGSGDEQYF. CDR3 DNA sequence: TGCGCCAGCAGCTTCAGAAGCGGGAGTGGCGACGAGCAGTACTTC.

This clone was observed a handful of times. The chain's CDR3 is CASTRAVGGDEKLFF. CDR3 sequence (DNA): TGTGCCAGCACCCGGGCGGTTGGAGGGGATGAAAAACTGTTTTTT. This rearrangement joins TRBV7-9 to TRBJ1-4, with a possible D match to TRBD1 (5 bases). V gave up 7 bases and J gave up 6 bases, with 18 bases separating them. From germline, CDR1 is SEHNR and CDR2 FQNEAQ (reference sequence). The CDR3 consists of 15 residues. Combining the CDR3 with reference TRBV7-9 and TRBJ1-4 gives the whole variable domain DTGVSQNPRHKITKRGQNVTFRCDPISEHNRLYWYRQTLGQGPEFLTYFQNEAQLEKSRLLSDRFSAERPKGSFSTLEIQRTEQGDSAMYLCASTRAVGGDEKLFFGSGTQLSVL.

V gene TRBV7-3 combines with J gene TRBJ2-5; perhaps TRBD1 as D (6 bases). V was cut by 5 bases and J by 3 bases, with 10 bases left in between. CDR1 is SGHTA, CDR2 FQGTGA, per germline. The CDR3 runs to 13 residues. The CDR3 is CASSLDRKETQYF. The CDR3 nucleotides read TGTGCCAGCAGCCTCGACAGGAAAGAGACCCAGTACTTC.

V and J are TRBV4-3 and TRBJ2-1; TRBD2 aligns across 9 bases. CDR1 LGHNA and CDR2 YSLEER come from the germline V gene. The CDR3 consists of 15 residues. V lost 3 bases, J lost 8 bases, and 8 bases stayed unmatched. The CDR3 sequence is CASSQKVAGDDEQFF. Written as DNA, the CDR3 is TGCGCCAGCAGCCAGAAGGTAGCGGGAGATGATGAGCAGTTCTTC.

CDR3 amino acids: CASSLPAGGNTEAFF. CDR3 nucleotide sequence: TGCGCCAGCAGCCTTCCAGCCGGGGGGAACACTGAAGCTTTCTTT. The gene calls are TRBV5-1 and TRBJ1-1; weak D call: TRBD1 (5 bases). Germline V gene lookup returns CDR1 SGHRS and CDR2 YFSETQ. There are 15 residues in the CDR3. Trimming cost V 4 bases and J 1 base, with 14 bases left between them.

This rearrangement joins TRBV27 to TRBJ1-5, with D possibly being TRBD1 (5 bases). The CDR3 sequence is 12 residues long. V lost 7 bases, J lost 6 bases, and 10 bases lay in between. Germline V gene lookup returns CDR1 MNHEY and CDR2 SMNVEV (reference sequence). CDR3 nucleotide sequence: TGTGCCAGCATGGGACTTCGTCAGCCCCAGCATTTT. This gives the protein CASMGLRQPQHF.

This chain joins TRBV5-4 and TRBJ2-1; 15 nucleotides match TRBD2. This CDR3 is 16 amino acids long. With 4 bases clipped from V and 4 bases from J, the junction kept 3 bases outside the gene matches. CDR1 is SGHNT, CDR2 YYREEE, per germline (reference sequence). This CDR3 reads CASSVGLAGGYNEQFF. The CDR3 DNA is TGTGCCAGCAGCGTCGGACTAGCGGGAGGGTACAATGAGCAGTTCTTC.

The rearrangement links TRBV11-2 to TRBJ1-1, with D hard to call. The CDR3 is 11 residues long. The V end was cut by 3 bases, the J end by 6 bases, with 5 bases between. Germline CDR1 reads SGHAT; CDR2 reads FQNNGV. The CDR3 DNA reads as TGTGCCAGCAGCTTGGAGGCTGAAGCTTTCTTT. Encoded protein: CASSLEAEAFF.

The chain employs TRBV24-1 and TRBJ2-7; 11 positions agree with TRBD1. Trimming removed 6 bases from V and 5 bases from J; junction bases left unmatched: 5. CDR1 is KGHDR, CDR2 SFDVKD, per germline. There are 14 residues in the CDR3. The CDR3 sequence: CATSSGTGGDEQYF. The CDR3 nucleotides read TGTGCCACCAGTTCCGGGACAGGGGGGGACGAGCAGTACTTC.

This clone came up once. The V call is TRBV19, the J call TRBJ1-2; TRBD1 matches 8 bases. This CDR3 comprises 14 residues. V lost 5 bases to trimming and J lost 2 bases; unmatched junction nucleotides: 4. The germline V gene encodes CDR1 LNHDA and CDR2 SQIVND (reference sequence). The CDR3 DNA follows: TGTGCCAGTAGTCCCGGACAGGGAAACTATGGCTACACCTTC. This gives the protein CASSPGQGNYGYTF.

The V gene is TRBV5-1, the J gene TRBJ2-1, with 9 bases aligning to TRBD2. In germline, CDR1 is SGHRS, CDR2 YFSETQ. This CDR3 has 13 amino acids. Trimming took 0 bases from V and 8 from J; bases not matched to a gene: 0. CDR3 bases: TGCGCCAGCAGCTTGGGGACTAGCGATGAGCAGTTCTTC. It translates to CASSLGTSDEQFF.